The entry that follows covers one TCR beta chain sequence. Its antigen remains unidentified. No base quality values were provided; no much bigger clone lies one nucleotide off. This specimen comes from a study of blood T cell repertoires in COVID-19 (dated by TCRdb to about 2020). Looking at the study overall: The collaborator samples originated in the United States, Italy and Spain and spanned the acute and convalescent phases of COVID-19. The repertoires were released in a freely available public database meant as a resource for research on the immune response to SARS-CoV-2. Where available, HLA class I and class II types were obtained from metadata supplied by the sample provider rather than from assay-based typing. Deeply sampled blood TCRbeta repertoires from subjects exposed to, actively infected with, or recovered from COVID-19 were included in the dataset. Samples came from the ongoing ImmuneRACE study (first 160 participants) plus 1,254 subjects from 6 global collaborators. The material from the prospective study consisted of cDNA or gDNA derived from T cells, B-cell-depleted T cells, or PBMCs. Nearly every sample came with metadata listing a de-identified subject ID, COVID-19 status, age in years and sex.

The immunoSEQ Assay, a bias-controlled multiplex PCR, was used to amplify TCRbeta CDR3 regions from genomic DNA. The study's processing was this. Within the assay, amplification of reference gene primers was used to estimate how many nucleated cells each sample contained. To quantify the absolute abundance of each unique TCRbeta CDR3 rearrangement, sequence reads were collapsed and filtered. Productive Simpson clonality was computed per sample as the square root of Simpson's diversity index over productive rearrangements. Held by TCRdb, this immuneACCESS table contains in-frame sequences only and omits some clones. Under half of the omission traces to an unresolved V gene where checked; the cause of the rest is unknown. The D gene and trimming were derived from the DNA, and the V and J assignments and clone size from that table. The sample table records about 40,000 clones; around 85% of these occur just once. About 31% of the sample lies in the top ten.

Whole blood was collected in K2EDTA tubes by collaborating institutions according to the institutions' own protocols. For TCRbeta analysis, collaborator samples were shipped as frozen whole blood, as isolated PBMCs, or as DNA extracted from either sample type. Broad study findings and their caveats: How much clinical and demographic metadata was included differed by source and by participant, and the metadata was provided uncurated.

Reading the germline V gene gives CDR1 MNHEY and CDR2 SVGAGI. Trimmed from V: 7 bases; trimmed from J: 0 bases; junction bases lacking a gene match: 8. Taken from cysteine to phenylalanine, the CDR3 has 15 residues. Only the CDR3 part of the read is kept: 45 bases, read in frame from the first base. This chain joins TRBV6-5 to TRBJ1-1, and 7 junction bases match TRBD1. This TCR came from a man older than 75 with active or convalescent COVID-19. The sequenced sample consisted of peripheral blood. CDR3 loop: CASTSRDRVNTEAFF. The sequenced DNA is TGTGCCAGCACCTCCCGAGACAGGGTGAACACTGAAGCTTTCTTT.